The 20 T cell receptor beta chains presented below share a single source sample, sequenced in a study of blood T cell repertoires in COVID-19. Produced via immunoSEQ multiplex PCR; TCRdb's table is partial and in-frame only. The table lists tens of thousands of clones, around 90% of them singletons. The sample was peripheral blood. These TCRs come from a man in his fifties or sixties with active COVID-19.

V usage is TRBV6-5 and J usage is TRBJ2-7, with TRBD2 identical over 7 bases. CDR1 and CDR2 (germline): MNHEY, SVGAGI. CDR3 size: 13 residues. Losses at the gene ends were 7 bases for V and 4 bases for J; bases not matched to a gene: 7. The CDR3 nucleotides read TGTGCCAGCAACCGGGGGGAGGGTTACGAGCAGTACTTC. Translating gives CASNRGEGYEQYF.

The J gene is TRBJ2-6, the V gene TRBV11-1, with D possibly being TRBD1 (5 bases). The length of the CDR3 is 15 residues. Germline V lookup: CDR1 SGHAT, CDR2 FQDESV (reference sequence). V was clipped by 8 bases and J by 3 bases, with 14 bases between them. The DNA of the CDR3 is TGTGCCAGCTCCTTAGTGCAGGGTGGGGCCAACGTCCTGACTTTC. Encoded protein: CASSLVQGGANVLTF.

The chain employs TRBV6-5 and TRBJ1-1, with D tentatively TRBD1 (5 bases). The CDR3 is made up of 15 amino acids. The V gene's germline CDR1 is MNHEY and CDR2 SVGAGI. Trimming shortened V by 2 bases and J by 2 bases, and 12 bases separated the two germline ends. CDR3 region: CASSYRPGYNTEAFF. CDR3 DNA sequence: TGTGCCAGCAGTTACCGGCCAGGGTACAACACTGAAGCTTTCTTT.

The V and J genes are TRBV6-6 and TRBJ2-7; 8 nucleotides line up with TRBD1. The J segment lost 1 base and the V segment lost 5 bases, leaving 4 bases of the junction unmatched. Germline lookup yields CDR1 MNHNY and CDR2 SVGAGI (reference sequence). The length of the CDR3 is 14 residues. For the CDR3, the DNA is TGTGCCAGCAGTCCCCGACAGGGGTCCTACGAGCAGTACTTC. The encoded protein is CASSPRQGSYEQYF.

V gene TRBV5-1 combines with J gene TRBJ2-1, with 7 bases lining up with TRBD1. Unmatched junction bases numbered 7, after V lost 1 base and J lost 6 bases. This CDR3 spans 15 amino acids. From germline, CDR1 is SGHRS and CDR2 YFSETQ. CDR3 region: CASSLTGDPFNEQFF. In nucleotides, the CDR3 is TGCGCCAGCAGCTTGACAGGGGACCCTTTCAATGAGCAGTTCTTC. The full variable domain, completed using reference TRBV5-1 and TRBJ2-1, is KAGVTQTPRYLIKTRGQQVTLSCSPISGHRSVSWYQQTPGQGLQFLFEYFSETQRNKGNFPGRFSGRQFSNSRSEMNVSTLELGDSALYLCASSLTGDPFNEQFFGPGTRLTVL.

The V call is TRBV3-1 (or the pseudogene TRBV3-2), the J call TRBJ1-3; no firm D call. CDR1 is LGHDT, CDR2 YNNKEL, per germline (reference sequence). The CDR3 is made up of 16 amino acids. The V and J ends lost 2 bases and 0 bases respectively, with 11 bases between them. This chain's CDR3 is CASSQSLTSSGNTIYF. For the CDR3, the DNA is TGTGCCAGCAGCCAATCCTTAACCAGCTCTGGAAACACCATATATTTT.

The chain carries TRBV5-1 and TRBJ2-3, with 7 bases identical to TRBD2. This CDR3 is 13 amino acids long. The V and J ends lost 8 bases and 0 bases, in that order; junction bases with no gene match: 3. CDR1 is SGHRS, CDR2 YFSETQ, per germline. In DNA form, the CDR3 reads TGCGCCAGTCGGCGGGGGAGCACAGATACGCAGTATTTT. Amino acid sequence: CASRRGSTDTQYF. The complete variable domain, with remaining parts taken from reference TRBV5-1 and TRBJ2-3, reads KAGVTQTPRYLIKTRGQQVTLSCSPISGHRSVSWYQQTPGQGLQFLFEYFSETQRNKGNFPGRFSGRQFSNSRSEMNVSTLELGDSALYLCASRRGSTDTQYFGPGTRLTVL.

This clone was counted between two and nine times. The V gene is TRBV18, the J gene TRBJ1-1, with D tentatively TRBD1 (6 bases). Germline V gene sequence: CDR1 KGHSH, CDR2 LQKENI. CDR3 length equals 13 residues. Trimming stripped 6 bases from V and 0 bases from J, with 8 bases between. The CDR3 coding sequence is TGTGCCAGCTCGGGACAATTGAACACTGAAGCTTTCTTT. Translation: CASSGQLNTEAFF.

The J gene is TRBJ2-2, the V gene TRBV5-1; 10 bases agree with TRBD1. Germline V gene lookup returns CDR1 SGHRS and CDR2 YFSETQ. V shed 1 base and J 6 bases; nucleotides not matched to a gene: 6. CDR3 size: 16 residues. CDR3 region: CASSLKGTGAAGELFF. The CDR3 region has the DNA TGCGCCAGCAGCTTGAAGGGGACAGGGGCGGCCGGGGAGCTGTTTTTT.

This clone came up a few times. The chain recombines TRBV18 with TRBJ2-3; D is ambiguous. Looked up from germline, CDR1 is KGHSH and CDR2 is LQKENI. CDR3 size: 15 residues. Trimming shortened V by 3 bases and J by 0 bases, and 10 bases separated the two germline ends. Here the CDR3 DNA reads TGTGCCAGCTCACCGCCCTCCGGGAGCACAGATACGCAGTATTTT. Protein product: CASSPPSGSTDTQYF. The variable domain in full, with the rest retrieved from reference TRBV18 and TRBJ2-3, is NAGVMQNPRHLVRRRGQEARLRCSPMKGHSHVYWYRQLPEEGLKFMVYLQKENIIDESGMPKERFSAEFPKEGPSILRIQQVVRGDSAAYFCASSPPSGSTDTQYFGPGTRLTVL.

V is TRBV10-2 and J is TRBJ2-7; 10 nucleotides match TRBD1. Germline V gives CDR1 WSHSY, CDR2 SAAADI. The CDR3 runs to 15 residues. V was clipped by 7 bases and J by 3 bases; unmatched bases: 9. The CDR3 DNA reads TGCGCCAGCATCGGAGGGGGGACAGGGGACTACGAGCAGTACTTC. Translated, it gives CASIGGGTGDYEQYF.

The V call is TRBV7-3, the J call TRBJ2-1; D may be TRBD2 (5 bases). The CDR3 has 13 residues. Trimming cost V 6 bases and J 5 bases, with 11 bases left between them. Germline V gives CDR1 SGHTA, CDR2 FQGTGA. The CDR3 reads CASRSGTDNEQFF. DNA of the CDR3: TGTGCCAGCAGATCGGGAACCGACAATGAGCAGTTCTTC.

The V gene is TRBV14, the J gene TRBJ2-3, with D possibly being TRBD1 (6 bases). This CDR3 contains 15 residues. Germline values: CDR1 SGHDN, CDR2 FVKESK. Trimming shortened V by 4 bases and J by 4 bases, and 15 bases separated the two germline ends. The CDR3 sequence: CASSRYFRGADTQYF. The CDR3 region has the DNA TGTGCCAGCAGCCGCTACTTCAGGGGCGCAGATACGCAGTATTTT.

The chain combines TRBV5-1 with TRBJ1-2; D call uncertain. CDR1 SGHRS and CDR2 YFSETQ come from the germline V gene. The CDR3 totals 13 residues. V lost 1 base, J lost 6 bases, and 10 bases lay in between. The CDR3 nucleotides read TGCGCCAGCAGCTTGCCCGGGTCTGATGGCTACACCTTC. Protein: CASSLPGSDGYTF. Full variable domain (remainder filled in from reference TRBV5-1 and TRBJ1-2): KAGVTQTPRYLIKTRGQQVTLSCSPISGHRSVSWYQQTPGQGLQFLFEYFSETQRNKGNFPGRFSGRQFSNSRSEMNVSTLELGDSALYLCASSLPGSDGYTFGSGTRLTVV.

The V gene is TRBV15, the J gene TRBJ2-1; 10 bases map to TRBD1. Germline assignment: CDR1 LNHNV and CDR2 YYDKDF (reference sequence). The ends lost 8 bases at V and 12 bases at J; junction bases unmatched: 13. The CDR3 is 14 amino acids. Here the CDR3 reads CATQGQGVVKGQFF. The CDR3 nucleotides read TGTGCCACCCAAGGACAGGGGGTGGTCAAGGGGCAGTTCTTC.

The chain carries TRBV3-1 (or the pseudogene TRBV3-2) and TRBJ2-3; 10 bases fit TRBD2. This CDR3 region has 13 residues. CDR1 and CDR2 (germline): LGHDT, YNNKEL (reference sequence). The V segment lost 11 bases and the J segment 1 base; nucleotides outside the gene matches: 3. The CDR3 sequence is CAASGGGTDTQYF. For the CDR3, the DNA is TGTGCCGCCAGCGGGGGGGGCACAGATACGCAGTATTTT.

The genes are TRBV6-4 and TRBJ2-1; weak D call: TRBD2 (7 bases). The V gene lost 3 bases and the J gene lost 6 bases, with 12 bases spanning the gap. CDR1 MRHNA and CDR2 SNTAGT come from the germline V gene. The CDR3 contains 14 residues. The DNA for the CDR3 is TGTGCCAGCAGTGAGAGGGGGGGTAGCAATGAGCAGTTCTTC. Protein product: CASSERGGSNEQFF.

A single count supports this clone. The chain joins TRBV28 to TRBJ2-7, with D maybe TRBD1 (6 bases). This CDR3 is built from 14 residues. CDR1 and CDR2 (germline): MDHEN, SYDVKM. V was pared by 1 base and J by 3 bases, with 10 bases between. The CDR3 sequence: CASSLSGAFYEQYF. CDR3 DNA sequence: TGTGCCAGCAGTTTATCAGGGGCCTTCTACGAGCAGTACTTC.

This rearrangement joins TRBV6-5 to TRBJ1-1; the D gene is possibly TRBD1 (6 bases). V was trimmed by 8 bases and J by 0 bases, leaving 13 bases between them. This CDR3 is built from 14 residues. Looked up from germline, CDR1 is MNHEY and CDR2 is SVGAGI. The DNA for the CDR3 is TGTGCCAGCTATACAGGGTCAGTGAACACTGAAGCTTTCTTT. It yields the protein CASYTGSVNTEAFF.

This clone was recorded once. The rearrangement links TRBV6-1 to TRBJ2-7; D call uncertain. Germline V gene lookup returns CDR1 MNHNS and CDR2 SASEGT. The CDR3 is made up of 16 amino acids. Trimming removed 2 bases from V and 0 bases from J, with 14 bases in between. CDR3 sequence reads: CASSERSAGTSYEQYF. The CDR3 nucleotides read TGTGCCAGCAGTGAACGATCGGCAGGAACCTCCTACGAGCAGTACTTC.